The clone carrying this T cell receptor (beta chain) came up many times. As yet, its antigen is unknown. The CDR3 extends over 14 amino acids. V lost 3 bases and J lost 4; bases outside the gene matches: 5. The germline CDR1 and CDR2 sequences are SGHRS and YFSETQ. MiXCR, applied by TCRdb to the RT-PCR reads, yields one record per CDR3 protein. The table includes around 520,000 distinct CDR3 sequences, 12% detected once. The data are from a study of response to subunit inactivated influenza vaccine. Study-wide findings and caveats: T cells newly recruited by each seasonal influenza vaccination are few, the authors suggested.

The J gene is TRBJ1-2, the V gene TRBV5-1; 8 nucleotides match TRBD1. The source material was PBMCs from blood, sampled on the day of vaccination. This TCR was recovered from a man aged 50 or older who received an inactivated influenza vaccine. DNA of the CDR3: TGCGCCAGCAGCTCGGGACAGGAATTCTATGGCTACACCTTC. Encoded protein: CASSSGQEFYGYTF.